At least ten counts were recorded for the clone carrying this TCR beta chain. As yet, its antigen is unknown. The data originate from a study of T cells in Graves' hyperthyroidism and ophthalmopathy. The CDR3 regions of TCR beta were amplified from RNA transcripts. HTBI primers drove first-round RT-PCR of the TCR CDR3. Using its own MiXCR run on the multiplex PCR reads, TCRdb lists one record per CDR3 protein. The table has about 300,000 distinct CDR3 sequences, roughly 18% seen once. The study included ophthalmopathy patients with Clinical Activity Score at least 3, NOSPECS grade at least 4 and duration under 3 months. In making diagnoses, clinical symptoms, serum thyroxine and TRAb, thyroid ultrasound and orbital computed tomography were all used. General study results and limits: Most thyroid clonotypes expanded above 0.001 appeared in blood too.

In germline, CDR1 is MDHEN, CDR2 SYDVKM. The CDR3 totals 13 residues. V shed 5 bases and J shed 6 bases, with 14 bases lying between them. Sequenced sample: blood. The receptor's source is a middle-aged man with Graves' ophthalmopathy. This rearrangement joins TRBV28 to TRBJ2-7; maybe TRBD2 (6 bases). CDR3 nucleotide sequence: TGTGCCAGCAGTCAATCGGACTATTTCGAGCAGTACTTC. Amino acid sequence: CASSQSDYFEQYF. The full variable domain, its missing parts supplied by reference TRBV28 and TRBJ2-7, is DVKVTQSSRYLVKRTGEKVFLECVQDMDHENMFWYRQDPGLGLRLIYFSYDVKMKEKGDIPEGYSVSREKKERFSLILESASTNQTSMYLCASSQSDYFEQYFGPGTRLTVT.